This T cell receptor (beta chain) was identified during a study of blood T cell repertoires in COVID-19. Study background: The analysed material was cDNA or gDNA that came from T cells, B-cell-depleted T cells, or PBMCs.

During active infection, Seattle patients enrolled and were then monitored through disease. Authors' processing steps: Estimation of nucleated cell counts was performed using reference gene primer amplification. Sequencing was performed with immunoSEQ multiplex PCR; in TCRdb, only in-frame clones are kept and a portion is missing. Clone size and the V and J calls come from that table; the DNA yielded D and trimming. The sample comprises about 150,000 clones, roughly 81% of which are singletons, and 8% to 9% rests with the top ten. Germline lookup yields CDR1 SGHRS and CDR2 YFSETQ. The CDR3 runs 15 residues. After removal of 1 base from V and 2 bases from J, the junction contained 4 bases not matched to a gene.

What was sequenced was peripheral blood. The genes are TRBV5-1 and TRBJ2-7, with 9 bases identical to TRBD2. The TCR was taken from a woman aged 60-75 years with COVID-19, enrolled during active disease. In DNA form, the CDR3 reads TGCGCCAGCAGCTTGCGGACTAGCGTGGCCTACGAGCAGTACTTC. This encodes CASSLRTSVAYEQYF.